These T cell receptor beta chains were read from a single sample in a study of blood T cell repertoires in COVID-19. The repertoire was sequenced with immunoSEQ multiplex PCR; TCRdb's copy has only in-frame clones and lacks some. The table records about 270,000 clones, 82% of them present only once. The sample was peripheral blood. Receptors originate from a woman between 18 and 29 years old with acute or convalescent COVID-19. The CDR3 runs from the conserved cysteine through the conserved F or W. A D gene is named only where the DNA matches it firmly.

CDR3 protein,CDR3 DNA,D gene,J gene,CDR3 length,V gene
CSARARDRGYDEQFF,TGCAGTGCTCGTGCTCGGGACAGGGGCTACGATGAGCAGTTCTTC,TRBD1,TRBJ2-1,15,TRBV20-1
CAISESRSTNEQFF,TGTGCCATCAGTGAGTCGAGGTCCACAAATGAGCAGTTCTTC,.,TRBJ2-1,14,TRBV10-3
CASSSRAGGDGYTF,TGTGCCAGCAGCTCCCGAGCAGGGGGCGATGGCTACACCTTC,TRBD1,TRBJ1-2,14,TRBV13
CATSAGGLLGYEQYF,TGTGCCACCTCGGCGGGAGGGTTGTTGGGCTACGAGCAGTACTTC,TRBD2,TRBJ2-7,15,TRBV15
CASSVAAGDTEQYF,TGTGCCAGCAGCGTAGCGGCAGGGGACACCGAGCAGTACTTC,.,TRBJ2-7,14,TRBV9
CASSQAGVEYEQYF,TGCGCCAGCAGCCAAGCGGGAGTTGAGTACGAGCAGTACTTC,TRBD2,TRBJ2-7,14,TRBV5-1
CASSLDKWESSYNEQFF,TGTGCCAGCAGCTTAGATAAATGGGAGAGCTCCTACAATGAGCAGTTCTTC,.,TRBJ2-1,17,TRBV11-3
CASSLVAKNIQYF,TGTGCCAGCAGCCTAGTCGCCAAAAACATTCAGTACTTC,.,TRBJ2-4,13,TRBV27
CASSERTVQETQYF,TGTGCCAGCAGTGAACGGACAGTCCAAGAGACCCAGTACTTC,.,TRBJ2-5,14,TRBV6-1
CASSQDASRYNEQFF,TGTGCCAGCAGCCAAGATGCTAGCAGGTACAATGAGCAGTTCTTC,.,TRBJ2-1,15,TRBV3-1/TRBV3-2
CASSASGRNEQFF,TGTGCCAGCAGTGCTAGCGGGAGAAATGAGCAGTTCTTC,TRBD2,TRBJ2-1,13,TRBV25-1